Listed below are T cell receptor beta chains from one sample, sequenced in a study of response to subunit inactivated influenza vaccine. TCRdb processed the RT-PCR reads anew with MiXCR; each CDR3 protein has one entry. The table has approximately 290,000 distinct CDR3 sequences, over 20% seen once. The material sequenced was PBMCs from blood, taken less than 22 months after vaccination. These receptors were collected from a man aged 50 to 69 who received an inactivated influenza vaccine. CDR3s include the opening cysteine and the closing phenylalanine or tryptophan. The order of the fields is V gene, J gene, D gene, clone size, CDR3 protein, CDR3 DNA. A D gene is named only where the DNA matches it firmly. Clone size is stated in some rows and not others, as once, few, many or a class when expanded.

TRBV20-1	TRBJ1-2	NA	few	CSAREGGYYGYTF	TGCAGTGCTAGAGAAGGGGGATACTATGGCTACACCTTC
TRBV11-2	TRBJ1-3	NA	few	CASSSSRNFVAGNTIYF	TGTGCCAGCAGCTCCAGCAGGAATTTTGTTGCCGGAAACACCATATATTTT
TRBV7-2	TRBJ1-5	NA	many	CASSLGGPLSNQPQHF	TGTGCCAGCAGCTTAGGCGGCCCCCTGAGCAATCAGCCCCAGCATTTT
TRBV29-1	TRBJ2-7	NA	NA	CSVELDSNLSYEQYF	TGCAGCGTTGAACTGGACAGCAATCTCTCCTACGAGCAGTACTTC
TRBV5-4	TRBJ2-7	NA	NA	CASSSTVSYEQYF	TGTGCCAGCAGCTCGACAGTATCCTACGAGCAGTACTTC
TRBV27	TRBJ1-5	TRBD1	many	CASSPRGRDNQPQHF	TGTGCCAGCAGTCCCAGGGGGCGGGACAATCAGCCCCAGCATTTT
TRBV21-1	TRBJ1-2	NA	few	CASSKMRTGKGGYTF	TGTGCCAGCAGCAAAATGAGAACAGGGAAGGGAGGCTACACCTTC
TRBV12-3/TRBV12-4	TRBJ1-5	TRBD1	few	CASSPDRVGQPQHF	TGTGCCAGCAGCCCGGACAGGGTGGGTCAGCCCCAGCATTTT
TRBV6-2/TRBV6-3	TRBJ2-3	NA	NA	CASTDWGTDTQYF	TGTGCCAGCACCGATTGGGGCACAGATACGCAGTATTTT
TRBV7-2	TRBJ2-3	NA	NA	CASSPPSRGTQYF	TGTGCCAGCAGCCCCCCCAGCAGGGGTACGCAGTATTTT
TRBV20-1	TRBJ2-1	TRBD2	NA	CSAVGGTRPNEQFF	TGCAGTGCAGTCGGGGGGACTAGACCCAATGAGCAGTTCTTC